A single T cell receptor beta chain is shown here with its context. What it binds is unknown. The junction had 11 bases not matched to a gene; V was cut back by 1 base and J by 3 bases. Germline V CDR1 and CDR2: PRHDT, FYEKMQ (reference sequence). The length of the CDR3 is 17 residues. Together with a sample-barcoded 5' primer, a J-beta primer mix was included in a second PCR lasting roughly 6 to 12 cycles. Sequencing recovered at least 2.5 million CDR3-containing paired-end reads from each sample. TCRdb used MiXCR to reprocess the 5' RACE reads, holding one entry per CDR3 protein. This sample carries fewer than 1,200,000 distinct CDR3 sequences, about 25% of them seen once, and the ten largest clones take about 0.8%. The data are from a study of blood T cells in healthy people across ages. Broader study findings: CMV infection status of these donors was not known. Roughly linear declines in TCR beta diversity per million T cells occurred with age.

Another study also made use of these data, one on T cells of mothers and their children. That source notes: Each child gave approximately 3.2 million TCR beta CDR3 reads (each mother, over 9.5 million).

This sequence originates from a girl aged 2 to 10 in good health. The chain combines TRBV13 with TRBJ1-1, with 7 bases lining up with TRBD1. The specimen sequenced was blood. The CDR3 DNA is TGTGCCAGCAGCTTAGACAGGGGCCGTACATGGGACACTGAAGCTTTCTTT. This gives the protein CASSLDRGRTWDTEAFF.